Listed below are T cell receptor beta chains from one sample, sequenced in a study of blood T cell repertoires in COVID-19. Here immunoSEQ multiplex PCR was the method, and the copy in TCRdb shows in-frame clones only, minus some. Of about 300,000 clones listed, approximately 90% were seen once; the top ten hold 6.3%. The sample was peripheral blood. The receptors originated from a woman in her forties or fifties with COVID-19, enrolled during active disease. The CDR3 runs from the conserved cysteine through the conserved F or W. The D gene is left open where the match is weak. Where a row states a size, it is once, few, many or the class of an expanded clone; other rows omit it.

TRBJ2-7 TRBD2 . TRBV27 CASSPGLAGGYEQYF TGTGCCAGCAGTCCGGGACTAGCGGGAGGCTACGAGCAGTACTTC
TRBJ2-1 TRBD2 . TRBV27 CASSFTSGRYNEQFF TGTGCCAGCAGTTTTACTAGCGGGAGGTACAATGAGCAGTTCTTC
TRBJ2-7 TRBD2 . TRBV5-1 CASSFWVAGAGSYEQYF TGCGCCAGCAGCTTTTGGGTAGCGGGAGCGGGGTCCTACGAGCAGTACTTC
TRBJ1-5 . . TRBV19 CASSIGEQGNQPQHF TGTGCCAGTAGTATTGGAGAACAGGGAAATCAGCCCCAGCATTTT
TRBJ2-3 . once TRBV6-5 CATWARTSTDTQYF TGTGCAACATGGGCGAGGACTAGCACAGATACGCAGTATTTT
TRBJ2-1 TRBD2 . TRBV11-2 CASSLDPQREGLILRNEQFF TGTGCCAGCAGCTTAGATCCACAGCGGGAGGGCCTAATTTTGAGGAATGAGCAGTTCTTC
TRBJ2-1 . . TRBV6-5 CASSYSNPGRPNEQFF TGTGCCAGCAGTTACTCGAACCCCGGGAGACCCAATGAGCAGTTCTTC
TRBJ1-2 TRBD1 . TRBV24-1 CATSDPRQGNYGYTF TGTGCCACCAGTGATCCGAGACAGGGAAACTATGGCTACACCTTC
TRBJ1-1 TRBD1 . TRBV27 CASSLSGLTGVRMNTEAFF TGTGCCAGCAGTTTATCGGGTTTAACAGGGGTACGCATGAACACTGAAGCTTTCTTT
TRBJ1-1 TRBD1 . TRBV5-4 CASSSGGQVMNTEAFF TGTGCCAGCAGCTCGGGCGGACAGGTAATGAACACTGAAGCTTTCTTT
TRBJ2-1 TRBD2 . TRBV19 CASSILAGVDNEQFF TGTGCCAGTAGTATTCTCGCGGGAGTGGACAATGAGCAGTTCTTC
TRBJ2-2 . . TRBV5-1 CASSLDKFWELFF TGCGCCAGCAGCTTGGACAAGTTCTGGGAGCTGTTTTTT
TRBJ1-1 . . TRBV5-1 CASSLVGSLNTEAFF TGCGCCAGCAGCTTGGTGGGCAGTTTGAACACTGAAGCTTTCTTT